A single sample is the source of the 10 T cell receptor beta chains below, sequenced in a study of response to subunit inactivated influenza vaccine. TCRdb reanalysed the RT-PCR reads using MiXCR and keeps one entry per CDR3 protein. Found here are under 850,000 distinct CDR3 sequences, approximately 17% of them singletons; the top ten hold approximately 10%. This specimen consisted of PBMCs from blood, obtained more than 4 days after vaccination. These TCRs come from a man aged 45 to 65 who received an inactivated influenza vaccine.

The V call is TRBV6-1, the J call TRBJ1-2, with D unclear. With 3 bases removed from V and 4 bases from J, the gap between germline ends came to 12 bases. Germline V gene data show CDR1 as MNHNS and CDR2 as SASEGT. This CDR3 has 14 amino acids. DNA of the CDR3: TGTGCCAGCAGTGATATAGGACTACCCTATGGCTACACCTTC. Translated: CASSDIGLPYGYTF.

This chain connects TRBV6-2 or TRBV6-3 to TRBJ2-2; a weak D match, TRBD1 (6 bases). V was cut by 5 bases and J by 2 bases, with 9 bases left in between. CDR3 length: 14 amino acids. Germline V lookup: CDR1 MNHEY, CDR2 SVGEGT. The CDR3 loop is CASSNRVNTGELFF. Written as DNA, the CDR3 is TGTGCCAGCAGTAACAGGGTAAACACCGGGGAGCTGTTTTTT.

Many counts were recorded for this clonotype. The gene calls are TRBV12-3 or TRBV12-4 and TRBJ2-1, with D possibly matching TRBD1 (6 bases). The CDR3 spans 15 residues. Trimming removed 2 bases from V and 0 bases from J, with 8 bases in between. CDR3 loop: CASSLTGLSYNEQFF. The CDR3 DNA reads TGTGCCAGCAGTTTAACAGGGCTCTCCTACAATGAGCAGTTCTTC.

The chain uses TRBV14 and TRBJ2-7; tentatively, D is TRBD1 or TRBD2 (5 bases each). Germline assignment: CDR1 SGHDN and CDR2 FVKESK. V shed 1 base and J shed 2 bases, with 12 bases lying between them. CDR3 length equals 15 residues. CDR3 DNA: TGTGCCAGCAGCCAAGGCTTCGGGGCGACCTACGAGCAGTACTTC. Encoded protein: CASSQGFGATYEQYF.

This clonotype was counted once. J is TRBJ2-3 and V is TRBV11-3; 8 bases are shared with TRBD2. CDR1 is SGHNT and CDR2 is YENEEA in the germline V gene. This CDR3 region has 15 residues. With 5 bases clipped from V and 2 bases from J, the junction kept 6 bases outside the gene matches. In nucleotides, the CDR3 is TGTGCCAGCAGCCCGGGAGGGCGGGACACAGATACGCAGTATTTT. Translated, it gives CASSPGGRDTDTQYF.

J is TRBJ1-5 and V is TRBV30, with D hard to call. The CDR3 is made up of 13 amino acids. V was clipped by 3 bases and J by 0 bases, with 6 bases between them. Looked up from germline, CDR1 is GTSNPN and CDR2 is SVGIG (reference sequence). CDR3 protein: CAWRPNSNQPQHF. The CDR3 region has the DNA TGTGCCTGGAGACCGAATAGCAATCAGCCCCAGCATTTT.

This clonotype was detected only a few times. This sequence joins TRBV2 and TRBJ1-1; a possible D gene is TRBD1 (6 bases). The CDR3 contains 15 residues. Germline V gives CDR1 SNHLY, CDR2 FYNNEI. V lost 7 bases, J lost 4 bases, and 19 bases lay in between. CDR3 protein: CASKRGAPFGTEAFF. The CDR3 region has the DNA TGTGCCAGCAAAAGGGGGGCGCCGTTCGGCACTGAAGCTTTCTTT.

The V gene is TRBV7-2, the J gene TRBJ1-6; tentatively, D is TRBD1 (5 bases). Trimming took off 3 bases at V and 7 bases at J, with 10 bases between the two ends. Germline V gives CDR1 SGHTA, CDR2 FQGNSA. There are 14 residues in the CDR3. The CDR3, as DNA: TGTGCCAGCAGCTTGGGGGTACCAAATTCACCCCTCCACTTT. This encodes CASSLGVPNSPLHF.

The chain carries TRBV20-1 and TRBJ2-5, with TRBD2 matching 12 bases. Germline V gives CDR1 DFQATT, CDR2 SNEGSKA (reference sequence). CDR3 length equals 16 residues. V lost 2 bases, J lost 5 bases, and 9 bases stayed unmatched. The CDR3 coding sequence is TGCAGTGCTAGATCAGGACTAGCGGGATCGCGGGAGACCCAGTACTTC. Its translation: CSARSGLAGSRETQYF.

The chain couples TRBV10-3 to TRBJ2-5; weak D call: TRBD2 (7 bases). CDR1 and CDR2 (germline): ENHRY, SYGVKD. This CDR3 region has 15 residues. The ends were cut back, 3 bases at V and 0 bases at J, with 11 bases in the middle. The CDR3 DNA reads TGTGCCATCAGTGACGGGGGGCGGTACCAAGAGACCCAGTACTTC. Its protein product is CAISDGGRYQETQYF.